Reported below is one T cell receptor beta chain. The source of the sample is a study of blood T cell repertoires in COVID-19. Study-level background: Researchers got acute and convalescent COVID-19 samples from the United States, Italy and Spain. From T cells, B-cell-depleted T cells, or PBMCs came the material, which was cDNA or gDNA.

This CDR3 has 15 residues. The ends were cut back, 4 bases at V and 0 bases at J, with 10 bases in the middle. From germline, CDR1 is MNHEY and CDR2 SVGEGT. In the source study's methods: By means of reference gene primer amplification, nucleated cell counts were estimated. Repertoires were generated with immunoSEQ multiplex PCR, while TCRdb's copy carries only in-frame clones and drops some. V, J and clone size reflect that table, while D and trimming were determined from the DNA. Of around 280,000 clones listed, more than 75% were seen once; the top ten hold 1% to 1.5%. The V call is TRBV6-2 or TRBV6-3, the J call TRBJ2-1; D call uncertain. The specimen was peripheral blood. This receptor was obtained from a man in his sixties or seventies with acute or convalescent COVID-19. The CDR3 reads CASSSTTSSYNEQFF. In nucleotides, the CDR3 is TGTGCCAGCAGTTCAACTACCAGCTCCTACAATGAGCAGTTCTTC.